Below, 13 T cell receptor beta chains from the same sample are listed, as sequenced in a study of spatial heterogeneity in lung cancer. General study results and limits: Tumor mutation count correlated with how many alpha and beta TCRs expanded intratumorally.

Time point of the sample: sample taken at primary tumor resection. Their antigens remain unidentified. TCRdb used MiXCR to reprocess the 5' RACE reads, holding one entry per CDR3 protein. The data show roughly 3,000 distinct CDR3 sequences, with about 6% seen just once and 8.5% to 10% held by the top ten. This sample comprised lung tumor tissue, obtained at surgery. Receptors originate from a male donor with early-stage non-small cell lung cancer.

By share, this clonotype counts as medium-sized. V usage is TRBV7-9 and J usage is TRBJ1-6, with D tentatively TRBD1 (6 bases). V was clipped by 5 bases and J by 8 bases, with 16 bases between them. Per germline, CDR1 SEHNR and CDR2 FQNEAQ (reference sequence). The CDR3 loop spans 15 amino acids. CDR3 amino acids: CASSATRAGDSPLHF. The CDR3 coding sequence is TGTGCCAGCAGCGCCACTAGGGCAGGGGATTCACCCCTCCACTTT.

V gene TRBV6-9 combines with J gene TRBJ2-5; 9 bases match TRBD1. The CDR3 has 17 amino acids. Losses at the gene ends were 8 bases for V and 5 bases for J; bases not matched to a gene: 18. CDR1 is MNHGY, CDR2 SVAAGI, per germline. Here the CDR3 reads CASRITGGPALPETQYF. The CDR3 DNA reads TGTGCCAGCCGGATTACAGGGGGCCCCGCCCTCCCGGAGACCCAGTACTTC.

This clonotype has at least ten counts. CDR3 DNA: TGTGCCAGCAGCGGCACCGGTGAAAAACTGTTTTTT. Translated: CASSGTGEKLFF. V is TRBV9 and J is TRBJ1-4; D not resolved. The germline V gene encodes CDR1 SGDLS and CDR2 YYNGEE. The V end was cut by 3 bases, the J end by 7 bases, with 7 bases between. The CDR3 has 12 amino acids.

This clonotype is classed as medium-sized. The chain carries TRBV7-9 and TRBJ1-1, with D uncertain. The V and J ends lost 5 bases and 5 bases respectively, with 12 bases between them. From germline, CDR1 is SEHNR and CDR2 FQNEAQ (reference sequence). This CDR3 contains 13 residues. DNA for the CDR3: TGTGCCAGCAGCACGCCGGTGGTGACTGAAGCTTTCTTT. Translation: CASSTPVVTEAFF.

This clonotype was counted at least ten times. V gene TRBV18 combines with J gene TRBJ2-7; 8 bases line up with TRBD2. The V and J ends lost 3 bases and 3 bases, in that order; junction bases with no gene match: 7. There are 15 residues in the CDR3. CDR1 and CDR2 (germline): KGHSH, LQKENI. The CDR3 region has the DNA TGTGCCAGCTCACCCCCAGGGGCGGGGGGCTACGAGCAGTACTTC. Encoded protein: CASSPPGAGGYEQYF.

This clonotype is classed as medium-sized (0.01 to 0.1%). This chain joins TRBV16 and TRBJ1-2; D is ambiguous. The CDR3 is made up of 16 amino acids. Germline V gene sequence: CDR1 KGHSY, CDR2 FQNENV. V was cut by 1 base and J by 5 bases, with 17 bases left in between. DNA for the CDR3: TGTGCCAGCAGCCAATTGAGGCCCCTTAGGGAATATGGCTACACCTTC. Translating gives CASSQLRPLREYGYTF.

This clonotype was seen more than once but under ten times. With a much larger clone just one base away, this may be a read error. The V gene is TRBV20-1, the J gene TRBJ2-2, with TRBD2 as a possible D gene (7 bases). The CDR3 totals 16 residues. The V gene's germline CDR1 is DFQATT and CDR2 SNEGSKA (reference sequence). Here the CDR3 DNA reads TGCAGTGCTAGAGCCCAACGGGGGGCGAACACCGGGGAGCTGGTTTTT. This translates into CSARAQRGANTGELVF.

By frequency in the sample, this clonotype is medium-sized. The chain combines TRBV10-2 with TRBJ2-7, with no clear D. The CDR3 contains 11 residues. The V and J ends lost 6 bases and 7 bases respectively, with 10 bases between them. Looked up from germline, CDR1 is WSHSY and CDR2 is SAAADI. The CDR3 spells CASRTQGEQYF. CDR3 coding DNA: TGCGCCAGCAGAACACAAGGGGAGCAGTACTTC.

This clonotype counts as medium-sized. V usage is TRBV4-2 and J usage is TRBJ1-1; 10 bases are shared with TRBD1. The germline V gene has CDR1 LGHNA and CDR2 YNFKEQ. With V trimmed by 4 bases and J by 10 bases, 18 bases remained unmatched. The CDR3 is made up of 17 amino acids. In DNA, the CDR3 is TGTGCCAGCAGCCCAGGGACAGGGGAAGTTTTTTTGGGCGGAGCTTTCTTT. It encodes CASSPGTGEVFLGGAFF.

This clonotype rates as medium-sized. J is TRBJ2-2 and V is TRBV29-1; tentative D call: TRBD2 (6 bases). Trimming cost V 7 bases and J 6 bases, with 12 bases left between them. CDR3 length: 12 residues. CDR1 and CDR2 (germline): SQVTM, ANQGSEA. The CDR3 is CSAVGSPGELFF. Written as DNA, the CDR3 is TGCAGCGCCGTCGGGAGCCCCGGGGAGCTGTTTTTT.

The rearrangement links TRBV4-3 to TRBJ1-6, with D perhaps matching TRBD1 (5 bases). V was shortened by 0 bases and J by 3 bases, with 9 bases between the two germline ends. This CDR3 contains 16 residues. Germline CDR1 reads LGHNA; CDR2 reads YSLEER. The CDR3: CASSQDPQGYNSPLHF. CDR3 nucleotide sequence: TGCGCCAGCAGCCAAGATCCCCAGGGCTATAATTCACCCCTCCACTTT.

This clonotype is deemed medium-sized. V is TRBV18 and J is TRBJ2-4, with TRBD2 matching over 12 bases. The V segment lost 3 bases and the J segment 2 bases; nucleotides outside the gene matches: 11. This CDR3 spans 19 amino acids. Germline CDR1 KGHSH, CDR2 LQKENI. The CDR3 loop reads CASSPRLAGGPPTKNIQYF. In DNA, the CDR3 is TGTGCCAGCTCACCCCGCCTAGCGGGGGGGCCTCCGACCAAAAACATTCAGTACTTC.

This clonotype rates as medium-sized (0.01 to 0.1%). This sequence joins TRBV29-1 and TRBJ2-1, with no clear D. The V gene lost 5 bases and the J gene lost 8 bases, with 16 bases spanning the gap. This CDR3 has 13 amino acids. Per germline, CDR1 SQVTM and CDR2 ANQGSEA. Written as DNA, the CDR3 is TGCAGCGTTCCGGCGAACCCTGGGGATGAGCAGTTCTTC. Its protein product is CSVPANPGDEQFF.